The sample holds one count of the clone carrying this T cell receptor (beta chain). This sample was included in a study of blood T cell repertoires in COVID-19. Participants had their cohort set by participant-reported clinical history. In the study's own analysis: Estimates of nucleated cell counts were drawn from the amplification of reference gene primers. Generated by immunoSEQ multiplex PCR, the TCRdb table keeps only in-frame clones and is missing some. V and J calls and clone size come straight from that table; D and trimming were deduced from the DNA. This table has roughly 500,000 clones, approximately 90% appearing once. V dropped 7 bases and J dropped 2 bases, with 12 bases sitting between them. Germline V gene sequence: CDR1 LNHDA, CDR2 SQIVND (reference sequence). The CDR3 covers 14 residues.

The sequence came from an older woman who had recovered from COVID-19. The sequenced material came from PBMCs or T cells enriched from blood (not recorded which). This chain uses TRBV19 with TRBJ1-5, with D uncertain. This chain's CDR3 is CASTGSSGNQPQHF. The CDR3 nucleotides are TGTGCCAGTACCGGGAGCTCCGGCAATCAGCCCCAGCATTTT.